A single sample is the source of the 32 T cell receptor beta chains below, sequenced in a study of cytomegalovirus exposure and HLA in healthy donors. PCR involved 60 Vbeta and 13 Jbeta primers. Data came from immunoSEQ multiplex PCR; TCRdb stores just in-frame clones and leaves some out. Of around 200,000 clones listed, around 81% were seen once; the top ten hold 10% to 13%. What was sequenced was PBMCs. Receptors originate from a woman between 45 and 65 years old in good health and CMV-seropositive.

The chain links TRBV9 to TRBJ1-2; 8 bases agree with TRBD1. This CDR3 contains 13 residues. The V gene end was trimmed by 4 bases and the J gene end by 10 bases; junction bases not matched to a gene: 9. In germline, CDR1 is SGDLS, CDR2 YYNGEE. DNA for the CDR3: TGTGCCAGCAGCACCCGATCGGGACAGGACTACACCTTC. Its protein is CASSTRSGQDYTF.

The CDR3 sequence: CAISDGSDSTDTQYF. Written as DNA, the CDR3 is TGTGCCATCAGTGATGGCAGCGACTCCACAGATACGCAGTATTTT. This chain links TRBV10-3 with TRBJ2-3; D unclear. This CDR3 is 15 amino acids long. Germline V CDR1 and CDR2: ENHRY, SYGVKD. V was cut by 3 bases and J by 2 bases, with 12 bases left in between.

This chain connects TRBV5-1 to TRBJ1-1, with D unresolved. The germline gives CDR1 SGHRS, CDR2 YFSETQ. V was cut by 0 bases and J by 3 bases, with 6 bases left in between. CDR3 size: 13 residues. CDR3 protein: CASSLVRDTEAFF. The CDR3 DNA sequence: TGCGCCAGCAGCTTGGTACGGGACACTGAAGCTTTCTTT.

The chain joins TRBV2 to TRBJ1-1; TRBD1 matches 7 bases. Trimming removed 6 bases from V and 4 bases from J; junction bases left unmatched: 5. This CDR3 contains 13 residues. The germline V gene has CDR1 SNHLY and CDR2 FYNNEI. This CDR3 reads CASRQQGSTEAFF. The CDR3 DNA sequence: TGTGCCAGCAGACAACAGGGGAGCACTGAAGCTTTCTTT. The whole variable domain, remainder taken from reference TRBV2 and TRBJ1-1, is EPEVTQTPSHQVTQMGQEVILRCVPISNHLYFYWYRQILGQKVEFLVSFYNNEISEKSEIFDDQFSVERPDGSNFTLKIRSTKLEDSAMYFCASRQQGSTEAFFGQGTRLTVV.

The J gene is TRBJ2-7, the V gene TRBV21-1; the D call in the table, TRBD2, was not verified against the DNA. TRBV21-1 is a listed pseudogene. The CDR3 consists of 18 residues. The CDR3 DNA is TGTGCCAGCAGCAAACAGGAAAGGGCCTTCCGGAGGTCCTACGAGCAGTACTTC. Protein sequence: CASSKQERAFRRSYEQYF.

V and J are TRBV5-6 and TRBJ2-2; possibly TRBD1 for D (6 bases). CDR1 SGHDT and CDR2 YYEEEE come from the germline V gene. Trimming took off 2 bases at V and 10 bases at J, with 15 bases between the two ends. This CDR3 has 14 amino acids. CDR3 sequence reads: CASSFPDRRLELFF. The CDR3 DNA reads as TGTGCCAGCAGCTTCCCTGACAGGCGGTTGGAGCTGTTTTTT.

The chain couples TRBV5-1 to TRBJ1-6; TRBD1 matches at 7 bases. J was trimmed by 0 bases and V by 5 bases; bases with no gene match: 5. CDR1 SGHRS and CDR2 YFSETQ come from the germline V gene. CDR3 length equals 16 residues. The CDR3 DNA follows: TGCGCCAGCAGTCGGGACAGACCCTCCTATAATTCACCCCTCCACTTT. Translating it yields CASSRDRPSYNSPLHF.

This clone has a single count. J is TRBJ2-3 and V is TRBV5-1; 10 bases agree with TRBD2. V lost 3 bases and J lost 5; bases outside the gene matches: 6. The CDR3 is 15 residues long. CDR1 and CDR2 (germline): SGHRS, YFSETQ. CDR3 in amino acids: CASSWTSGGVDTQYF. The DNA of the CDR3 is TGCGCCAGCAGCTGGACTAGCGGTGGGGTAGATACGCAGTATTTT. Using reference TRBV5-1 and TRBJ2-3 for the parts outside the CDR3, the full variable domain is KAGVTQTPRYLIKTRGQQVTLSCSPISGHRSVSWYQQTPGQGLQFLFEYFSETQRNKGNFPGRFSGRQFSNSRSEMNVSTLELGDSALYLCASSWTSGGVDTQYFGPGTRLTVL.

The CDR3 here is CASSLVNRAGELFF. The CDR3 nucleotides are TGTGCCAGCAGCTTAGTTAACAGGGCCGGGGAGCTGTTTTTT. The chain recombines TRBV7-2 with TRBJ2-2; TRBD1 is a possible D gene (6 bases). The CDR3 length is 14 residues. Trimming took 1 base from V and 6 from J, leaving 9 bases between them. Germline V gene sequence: CDR1 SGHTA, CDR2 FQGNSA. Looking up the rest from reference TRBV7-2 and TRBJ2-2 gives the full variable domain: GAGVSQSPSNKVTEKGKDVELRCDPISGHTALYWYRQSLGQGLEFLIYFQGNSAPDKSGLPSDRFSAERTGGSVSTLTIQRTQQEDSAVYLCASSLVNRAGELFFGEGSRLTVL.

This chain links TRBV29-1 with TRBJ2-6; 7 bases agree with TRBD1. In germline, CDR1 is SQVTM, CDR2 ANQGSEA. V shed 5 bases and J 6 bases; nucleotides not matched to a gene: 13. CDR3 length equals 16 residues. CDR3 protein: CSVRDTTGLKANVLTF. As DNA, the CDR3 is TGCAGCGTTAGAGACACGACAGGGCTCAAGGCCAACGTCCTGACTTTC.

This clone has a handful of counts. In DNA form, the CDR3 reads TGCGCCAGCAGCCAAGAGACAGGGGCTGGGGCCAACGTCCTGACTTTC. Its translation is CASSQETGAGANVLTF. The V gene is TRBV4-1, the J gene TRBJ2-6; 8 bases are shared with TRBD1. This CDR3 comprises 16 residues. V shed 0 bases, J shed 2 bases, and the junction held 0 bases outside the gene matches. The V gene's germline CDR1 is MGHRA and CDR2 YSYEKL.

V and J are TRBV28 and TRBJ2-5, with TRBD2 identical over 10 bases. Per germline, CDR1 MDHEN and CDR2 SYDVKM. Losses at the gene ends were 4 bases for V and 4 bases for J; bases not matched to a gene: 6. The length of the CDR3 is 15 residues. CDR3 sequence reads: CASSSPSGGRETQYF. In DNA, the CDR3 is TGTGCCAGCAGTTCCCCTAGCGGGGGTCGAGAGACCCAGTACTTC.

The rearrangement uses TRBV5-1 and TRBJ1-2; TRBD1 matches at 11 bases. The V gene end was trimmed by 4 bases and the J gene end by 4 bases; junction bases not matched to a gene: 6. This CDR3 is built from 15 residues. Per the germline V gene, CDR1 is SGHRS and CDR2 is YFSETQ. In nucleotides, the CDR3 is TGCGCCAGCAGCGGAGGGACAGGGGGATTCTATGGCTACACCTTC. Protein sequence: CASSGGTGGFYGYTF.

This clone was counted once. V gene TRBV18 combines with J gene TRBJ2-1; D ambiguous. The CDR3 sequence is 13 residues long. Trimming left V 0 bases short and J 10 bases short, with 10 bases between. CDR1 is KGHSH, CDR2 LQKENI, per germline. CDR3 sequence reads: CASSPPTLEEQFF. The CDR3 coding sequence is TGTGCCAGCTCACCACCGACTCTGGAGGAGCAGTTCTTC.

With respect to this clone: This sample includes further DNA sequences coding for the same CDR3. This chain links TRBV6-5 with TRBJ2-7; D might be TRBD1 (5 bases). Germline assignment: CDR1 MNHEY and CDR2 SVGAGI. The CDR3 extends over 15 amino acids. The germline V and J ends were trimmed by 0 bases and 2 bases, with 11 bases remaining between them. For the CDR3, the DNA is TGTGCCAGCAGTTACTCAACAGGCAATCCCTACGAGCAGTACTTC. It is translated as CASSYSTGNPYEQYF.

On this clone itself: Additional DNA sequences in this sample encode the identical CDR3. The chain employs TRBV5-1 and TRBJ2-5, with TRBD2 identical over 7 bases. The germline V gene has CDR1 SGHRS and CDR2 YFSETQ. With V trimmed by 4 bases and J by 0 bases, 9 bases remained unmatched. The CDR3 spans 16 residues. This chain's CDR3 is CASSAGTAGYQETQYF. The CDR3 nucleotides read TGCGCCAGCAGCGCCGGTACAGCGGGGTACCAAGAGACCCAGTACTTC.

CDR3 sequence reads: CASSPRNRDEQFF. The CDR3 region has the DNA TGTGCCAGCAGCCCGAGAAACAGGGATGAGCAGTTCTTC. V and J are TRBV7-3 and TRBJ2-1, with D possibly TRBD1 on 6 matching bases. Trimming took 5 bases from V and 8 from J, leaving 13 bases between them. The CDR3 consists of 13 residues. The germline CDR1 and CDR2 sequences are SGHTA and FQGTGA.

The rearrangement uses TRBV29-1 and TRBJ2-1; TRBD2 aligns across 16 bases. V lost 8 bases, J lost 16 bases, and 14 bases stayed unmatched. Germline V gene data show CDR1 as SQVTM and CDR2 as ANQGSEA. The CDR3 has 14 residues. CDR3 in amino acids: CSPGLAGGQHRDFF. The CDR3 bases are TGCAGCCCGGGACTAGCGGGGGGGCAGCATCGGGATTTCTTC.

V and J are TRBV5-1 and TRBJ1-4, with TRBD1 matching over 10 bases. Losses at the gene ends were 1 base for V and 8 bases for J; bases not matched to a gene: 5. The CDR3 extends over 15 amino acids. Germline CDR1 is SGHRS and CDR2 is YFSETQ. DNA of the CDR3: TGCGCCAGCAGCTTGTGGGGACAGGGGAGAGAAAAACTGTTTTTT. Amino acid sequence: CASSLWGQGREKLFF. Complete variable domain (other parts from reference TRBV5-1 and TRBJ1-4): KAGVTQTPRYLIKTRGQQVTLSCSPISGHRSVSWYQQTPGQGLQFLFEYFSETQRNKGNFPGRFSGRQFSNSRSEMNVSTLELGDSALYLCASSLWGQGREKLFFGSGTQLSVL.

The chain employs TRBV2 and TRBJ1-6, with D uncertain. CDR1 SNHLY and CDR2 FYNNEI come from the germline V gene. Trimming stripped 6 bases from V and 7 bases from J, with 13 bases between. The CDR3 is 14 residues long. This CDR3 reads CASRFTSQNSPLHF. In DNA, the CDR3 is TGTGCCAGCAGGTTCACGAGCCAAAATTCACCCCTCCACTTT.

CDR3 coding DNA: TGTGCCAGCAGCAAACGACAGGGGATGAACACTGAAGCTTTCTTT. Residues: CASSKRQGMNTEAFF. The rearrangement links TRBV7-9 to TRBJ1-1; 8 nucleotides match TRBD1. This CDR3 is 15 amino acids long. In germline, CDR1 is SEHNR, CDR2 FQNEAQ (reference sequence). J gave up 0 bases and V 5 bases, and 5 bases lay outside the gene matches.

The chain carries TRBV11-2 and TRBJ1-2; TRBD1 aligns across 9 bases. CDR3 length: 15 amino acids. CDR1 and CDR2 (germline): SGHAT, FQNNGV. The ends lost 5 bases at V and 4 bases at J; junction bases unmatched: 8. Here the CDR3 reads CASSPQQGAVYGYTF. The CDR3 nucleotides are TGTGCCAGCAGCCCGCAACAGGGGGCTGTCTATGGCTACACCTTC.

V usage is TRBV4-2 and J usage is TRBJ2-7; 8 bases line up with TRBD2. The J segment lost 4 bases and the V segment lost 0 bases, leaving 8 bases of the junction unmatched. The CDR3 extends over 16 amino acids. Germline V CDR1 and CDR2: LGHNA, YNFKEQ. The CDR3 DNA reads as TGTGCCAGCAGCCAAGATAGCGGGGAGGGGCGTTACGAGCAGTACTTC. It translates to CASSQDSGEGRYEQYF.

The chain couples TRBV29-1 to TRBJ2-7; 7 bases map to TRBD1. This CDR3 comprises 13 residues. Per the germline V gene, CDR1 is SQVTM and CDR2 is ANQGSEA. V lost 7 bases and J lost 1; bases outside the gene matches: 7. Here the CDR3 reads CSGKRTGSYEQYF. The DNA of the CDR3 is TGCAGCGGGAAGAGGACAGGATCCTACGAGCAGTACTTC.

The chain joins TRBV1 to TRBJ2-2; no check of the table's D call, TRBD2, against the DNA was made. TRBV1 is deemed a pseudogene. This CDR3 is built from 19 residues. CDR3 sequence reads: CTSSQDGPGTGGGTGELFF. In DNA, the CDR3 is TGCACCAGCAGCCAAGATGGCCCTGGAACGGGGGGCGGTACCGGGGAGCTGTTTTTT.

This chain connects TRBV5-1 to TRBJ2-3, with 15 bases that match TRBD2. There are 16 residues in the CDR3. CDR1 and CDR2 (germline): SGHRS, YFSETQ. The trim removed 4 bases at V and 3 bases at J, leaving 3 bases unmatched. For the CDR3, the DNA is TGCGCCAGCAGCCGTGGGACTAGCGGGGGGACAGATACGCAGTATTTT. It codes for CASSRGTSGGTDTQYF. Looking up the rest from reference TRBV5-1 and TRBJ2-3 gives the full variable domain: KAGVTQTPRYLIKTRGQQVTLSCSPISGHRSVSWYQQTPGQGLQFLFEYFSETQRNKGNFPGRFSGRQFSNSRSEMNVSTLELGDSALYLCASSRGTSGGTDTQYFGPGTRLTVL.

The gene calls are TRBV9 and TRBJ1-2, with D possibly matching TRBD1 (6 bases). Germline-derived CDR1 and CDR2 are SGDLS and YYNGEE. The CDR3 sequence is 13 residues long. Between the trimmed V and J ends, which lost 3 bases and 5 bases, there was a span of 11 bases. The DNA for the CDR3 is TGTGCCAGCAGCGGGTACAGGGCTTATGGCTACACCTTC. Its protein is CASSGYRAYGYTF.

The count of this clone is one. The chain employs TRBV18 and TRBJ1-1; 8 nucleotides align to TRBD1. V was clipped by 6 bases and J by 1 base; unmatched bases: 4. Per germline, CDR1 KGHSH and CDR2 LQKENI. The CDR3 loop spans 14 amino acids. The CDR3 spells CASSYGQGNTEAFF. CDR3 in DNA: TGTGCCAGCTCGTATGGACAGGGGAACACTGAAGCTTTCTTT.

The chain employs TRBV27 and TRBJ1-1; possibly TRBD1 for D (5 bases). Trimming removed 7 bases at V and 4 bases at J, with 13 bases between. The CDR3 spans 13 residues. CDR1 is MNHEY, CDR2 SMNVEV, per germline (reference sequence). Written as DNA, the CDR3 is TGTGCCAGCACGGGGGAGTTGGCCACTGAAGCTTTCTTT. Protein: CASTGELATEAFF.

CDR3 DNA sequence: TGTGCCAGCAGTGAATGGGGGGGGACAGGGCCGAGCTCCTACAATGAGCAGTTCTTC. Its translation: CASSEWGGTGPSSYNEQFF. The chain links TRBV6-1 to TRBJ2-1, with TRBD1 matching 9 bases. V trimming: 2 bases; J trimming: 0 bases; junction bases outside the gene matches: 11. Germline loops: CDR1 MNHNS, CDR2 SASEGT. This CDR3 comprises 19 residues.

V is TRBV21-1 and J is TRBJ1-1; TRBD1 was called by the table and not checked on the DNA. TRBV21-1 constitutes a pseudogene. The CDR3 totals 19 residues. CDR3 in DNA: TGTGCCAGCAGCAAAGCGAGCGGAACAGGGAAGTACGGGAACACTGAAGCTTTCTTT. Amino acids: CASSKASGTGKYGNTEAFF.

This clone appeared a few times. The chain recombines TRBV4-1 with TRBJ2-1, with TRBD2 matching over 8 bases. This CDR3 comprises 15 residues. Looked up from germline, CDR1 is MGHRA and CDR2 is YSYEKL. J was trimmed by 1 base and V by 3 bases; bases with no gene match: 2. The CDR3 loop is CASSQLAGSYNEQFF. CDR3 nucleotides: TGCGCCAGCAGCCAGTTAGCGGGGTCCTACAATGAGCAGTTCTTC.